A single sample gave rise to the 30 T cell receptor beta chains below, sequenced in a study of blood T cell repertoires in COVID-19. Sequencing was performed with immunoSEQ multiplex PCR; in TCRdb, only in-frame clones are kept and a portion is missing. The top ten hold about 1% of the sample, which has over 250,000 clones, roughly 90% seen once. The sample comprised PBMCs or T cells enriched from blood (not recorded which). These receptors all come from a woman aged 25-40 years who had recovered from COVID-19.

This clone was seen just once. This chain uses TRBV27 with TRBJ2-3; perhaps TRBD2 as D (7 bases). Trimming removed 3 bases at V and 3 bases at J, with 19 bases between. The length of the CDR3 is 17 residues. The germline CDR1 and CDR2 sequences are MNHEY and SMNVEV (reference sequence). The CDR3 DNA follows: TGTGCCAGCAGTTTTTCTTTAGGGGGAGGGCATACAGATACGCAGTATTTT. It specifies CASSFSLGGGHTDTQYF.

The CDR3 loop reads CASKNIYEQFF. The CDR3 DNA is TGTGCCAGCAAAAATATTTATGAGCAGTTCTTC. The chain employs TRBV2 and TRBJ2-1; D is unresolved. Trimming pared 7 bases from V and 8 bases from J, leaving 9 bases between. CDR3 length: 11 amino acids. Germline-derived CDR1 and CDR2 are SNHLY and FYNNEI.

The chain joins TRBV21-1 to TRBJ2-7; the D segment call TRBD2 is taken from the table without a DNA check. TRBV21-1 counts as a pseudogene. The CDR3 runs 16 residues. The CDR3, as DNA: TGTGCCAGCAGCAAAGAGGGGGGAGGGTCGTCCTACGAGCAGTACTTC. Translation: CASSKEGGGSSYEQYF.

The genes are TRBV4-3 and TRBJ2-1; tentative D call: TRBD2 (5 bases). There are 16 residues in the CDR3. Germline V gene lookup returns CDR1 LGHNA and CDR2 YSLEER. V was cut by 3 bases and J by 10 bases, with 22 bases left in between. In DNA form, the CDR3 reads TGCGCCAGCAGCCAGTCCGCGGGCCAAGGGTCAACAGAGCAGTTCTTC. Translating it yields CASSQSAGQGSTEQFF.

This sequence joins TRBV30 and TRBJ1-2; 12 bases line up with TRBD1. Looked up from germline, CDR1 is GTSNPN and CDR2 is SVGIG (reference sequence). Trimming removed 3 bases from V and 5 bases from J; junction bases left unmatched: 4. This CDR3 has 14 residues. CDR3 coding DNA: TGTGCCTGGAGGGGGGACAGGGGGCATTATGGCTACACCTTC. Protein: CAWRGDRGHYGYTF.

The CDR3 nucleotides read TGTGCCAGCAGTTACTCCCCCACGGGGGGGGGCTACACCTTC. The encoded protein is CASSYSPTGGGYTF. The chain employs TRBV6-5 and TRBJ1-2; D is possibly TRBD1 (5 bases). CDR1 and CDR2 (germline): MNHEY, SVGAGI. The ends were cut back, 0 bases at V and 8 bases at J, with 13 bases in the middle. The CDR3 length is 14 residues.

The chain links TRBV19 to TRBJ2-5; TRBD2 aligns across 7 bases. V shed 6 bases and J 4 bases; nucleotides not matched to a gene: 5. Germline lookup yields CDR1 LNHDA and CDR2 SQIVND (reference sequence). The CDR3 is 13 amino acids. DNA for the CDR3: TGTGCCAGTAGGCGCCCGGGGGGAGAGACCCAGTACTTC. Translated, it gives CASRRPGGETQYF.

The chain joins TRBV30 to TRBJ1-5, with D possibly being TRBD1 (6 bases). CDR1 and CDR2 from the germline V gene are GTSNPN and SVGIG (reference sequence). This CDR3 spans 15 amino acids. Trimming took off 1 base at V and 5 bases at J, with 15 bases between the two ends. CDR3: CAWSDTGMSDQPQHF. CDR3 coding DNA: TGTGCCTGGAGTGATACAGGGATGAGCGATCAGCCCCAGCATTTT.

The rearrangement uses TRBV7-9 and TRBJ1-4; a possible D gene is TRBD1 (6 bases). The V and J ends lost 5 bases and 0 bases respectively, with 16 bases between them. Germline CDR1 SEHNR, CDR2 FQNEAQ (reference sequence). CDR3 length: 17 amino acids. The CDR3: CASSTTGLGATNEKLFF. DNA of the CDR3: TGTGCCAGCAGCACTACAGGGTTGGGGGCAACTAATGAAAAACTGTTTTTT.

V usage is TRBV20-1 and J usage is TRBJ1-1; no reliable D call. CDR1 is DFQATT, CDR2 SNEGSKA, per germline (reference sequence). The CDR3 has 14 residues. Trimming pared 3 bases from V and 4 bases from J, leaving 15 bases between. The chain's CDR3 is CSASLGGRVTEAFF. DNA of the CDR3: TGCAGTGCTAGTTTAGGAGGGCGCGTCACTGAAGCTTTCTTT.

The V and J genes are TRBV6-2 or TRBV6-3 and TRBJ1-2, with D hard to call. Germline assignment: CDR1 MNHEY and CDR2 SVGEGT. This CDR3 region has 14 residues. Between the trimmed V and J ends, which lost 5 bases and 4 bases, there was a span of 14 bases. Here the CDR3 reads CASSNPTVFYGYTF. CDR3 coding DNA: TGTGCCAGCAGTAACCCCACAGTTTTCTATGGCTACACCTTC.

This chain uses TRBV24-1 with TRBJ2-2, with 11 nucleotides matching TRBD2. From germline, CDR1 is KGHDR and CDR2 SFDVKD. CDR3 length: 17 amino acids. V lost 10 bases and J lost 3; bases outside the gene matches: 12. CDR3 DNA: TGTGCCACATCTCATCCGGGACTAGCGGACTACACCGGGGAGCTGTTTTTT. Amino acid sequence: CATSHPGLADYTGELFF.

The chain employs TRBV7-2 and TRBJ2-1; the match to TRBD1 covers 7 bases. The CDR3 totals 14 residues. V gave up 6 bases and J gave up 5 bases; unmatched junction bases: 7. Per germline, CDR1 SGHTA and CDR2 FQGNSA. The CDR3: CASRRPGQDNEQFF. For the CDR3, the DNA is TGTGCCAGCAGACGACCTGGACAGGACAATGAGCAGTTCTTC.

This clone was seen once. This rearrangement joins TRBV27 to TRBJ1-2; possibly TRBD1 for D (6 bases). V was pared by 2 bases and J by 4 bases, with 11 bases between. This CDR3 comprises 14 residues. Germline CDR1 reads MNHEY; CDR2 reads SMNVEV (reference sequence). The CDR3 sequence: CASSLGQGTYGYTF. CDR3 sequence (DNA): TGTGCCAGCAGTTTAGGTCAGGGGACCTATGGCTACACCTTC.

The chain carries TRBV5-1 and TRBJ1-4, with 7 bases lining up with TRBD1. CDR1 and CDR2 from the germline V gene are SGHRS and YFSETQ. V was clipped by 0 bases and J by 8 bases; unmatched bases: 4. This CDR3 comprises 14 residues. Here the CDR3 reads CASSLGQGVEKLFF. The CDR3 DNA follows: TGCGCCAGCAGCTTGGGGCAGGGGGTGGAAAAACTGTTTTTT.

The CDR3, as DNA: TGTGCCAGCAGCGCACCTCAAGAGAGGCCAAATGGCTACACCTTC. Amino acids: CASSAPQERPNGYTF. The chain employs TRBV9 and TRBJ1-2, with no clear D. V was trimmed by 3 bases and J by 6 bases, leaving 18 bases between them. This CDR3 is 15 amino acids long. Germline CDR1 reads SGDLS; CDR2 reads YYNGEE. Complete variable domain (other parts from reference TRBV9 and TRBJ1-2): DSGVTQTPKHLITATGQRVTLRCSPRSGDLSVYWYQQSLDQGLQFLIQYYNGEERAKGNILERFSAQQFPDLHSELNLSSLELGDSALYFCASSAPQERPNGYTFGSGTRLTVV.

The count of this clone is one. The chain recombines TRBV30 with TRBJ2-6; 8 nucleotides align to TRBD1. This CDR3 has 18 residues. Trimming removed 7 bases from V and 1 base from J; junction bases left unmatched: 15. Germline CDR1 is GTSNPN and CDR2 is SVGIG (reference sequence). The CDR3 loop is CASRGQVLLWSGANVLTF. The CDR3 coding sequence is TGTGCCTCGCGGGGACAGGTCCTTCTCTGGTCTGGGGCCAACGTCCTGACTTTC.

This chain links TRBV4-3 with TRBJ1-1, with D perhaps TRBD1 (5 bases). Germline values: CDR1 LGHNA, CDR2 YSLEER. The CDR3 is 15 amino acids. V lost 0 bases, J lost 10 bases, and 18 bases lay in between. The CDR3 DNA reads TGCGCCAGCAGCCAAGATTGGGCAGGCGAAAGGGGAGCTTTCTTT. Protein sequence: CASSQDWAGERGAFF.

The chain uses TRBV5-1 and TRBJ1-1; 7 nucleotides align to TRBD1. Germline V gene sequence: CDR1 SGHRS, CDR2 YFSETQ. V shed 1 base and J 1 base; nucleotides not matched to a gene: 7. CDR3 size: 16 residues. The CDR3 DNA reads TGCGCCAGCAGCTTGACGCCAGGGGGAGCGAACACTGAAGCTTTCTTT. This codes for CASSLTPGGANTEAFF.

The V and J genes are TRBV28 and TRBJ1-2; weak D call: TRBD1 (5 bases). Germline V lookup: CDR1 MDHEN, CDR2 SYDVKM. The CDR3 is 16 residues long. V gave up 3 bases and J gave up 1 base, with 15 bases separating them. DNA of the CDR3: TGTGCCAGCAGTTTTGGGGGGAGCGTAATTAACTATGGCTACACCTTC. Protein sequence: CASSFGGSVINYGYTF.

The count of this clone is one. The V and J genes are TRBV30 and TRBJ2-2; D is perhaps TRBD1 (6 bases). V was pared by 1 base and J by 6 bases, with 6 bases between. This CDR3 region has 12 residues. Germline CDR1 reads GTSNPN; CDR2 reads SVGIG (reference sequence). CDR3 DNA: TGTGCCTGGAGTGGGGGGCCCGGGGAGCTGTTTTTT. Protein product: CAWSGGPGELFF.

The chain carries TRBV14 and TRBJ1-2, with D perhaps matching TRBD1 (6 bases). The V gene's germline CDR1 is SGHDN and CDR2 FVKESK. The CDR3 totals 16 residues. The germline V and J ends were trimmed by 8 bases and 1 base, with 20 bases remaining between them. The CDR3 protein is CASQYRRDKFNYGYTF. DNA for the CDR3: TGTGCCAGCCAATACCGTAGGGACAAATTTAACTATGGCTACACCTTC.

The V and J genes are TRBV15 and TRBJ2-5, with 7 nucleotides matching TRBD2. The junction had 11 bases not matched to a gene; V was cut back by 1 base and J by 9 bases. The CDR3 has 15 residues. The germline gives CDR1 LNHNV, CDR2 YYDKDF (reference sequence). The CDR3 here is CATSRAETSLSAQYF. CDR3 in DNA: TGTGCCACCAGCAGAGCGGAGACTAGCTTGTCTGCCCAGTACTTC.

The chain uses TRBV27 and TRBJ2-7; D remains ambiguous. Trimming cost V 2 bases and J 7 bases, with 9 bases left between them. CDR1 is MNHEY, CDR2 SMNVEV, per germline (reference sequence). CDR3 length: 12 amino acids. Here the CDR3 DNA reads TGTGCCAGCAGTTTAGCTATACGGGAGCAGTACTTC. This gives the protein CASSLAIREQYF.

The chain couples TRBV12-3 or TRBV12-4 to TRBJ2-1, with D unresolved. The ends were cut back, 6 bases at V and 6 bases at J, with 9 bases in the middle. The length of the CDR3 is 12 residues. This CDR3 is CASSPHGNEQFF. For the CDR3, the DNA is TGTGCCAGCAGCCCTCACGGCAATGAGCAGTTCTTC.

The chain combines TRBV27 with TRBJ2-3; possible D gene TRBD1, 6 bases. The ends were cut back, 7 bases at V and 2 bases at J, with 31 bases in the middle. The CDR3 is 20 amino acids. Germline assignment: CDR1 MNHEY and CDR2 SMNVEV (reference sequence). CDR3 DNA sequence: TGTGCCAGCACCCGCAGAGCAGGCTGGTCGACAGGCCTAAACACAGATACGCAGTATTTT. Translation gives CASTRRAGWSTGLNTDTQYF.

The rearrangement joins TRBV28 to TRBJ2-7; possibly TRBD1 for D (5 bases). Germline CDR1 and CDR2: MDHEN and SYDVKM. Trimming cost V 2 bases and J 4 bases, with 9 bases left between them. The CDR3 sequence is 13 residues long. The CDR3 spells CASSLRQTYEQYF. The CDR3 DNA is TGTGCCAGCAGTTTAAGACAGACGTACGAGCAGTACTTC.

The chain is built from TRBV7-6 and TRBJ2-7, with TRBD2 matching over 10 bases. J gave up 6 bases and V 2 bases, and 7 bases lay outside the gene matches. The CDR3 extends over 15 amino acids. Germline assignment: CDR1 SGHVS and CDR2 FNYEAQ. Here the CDR3 DNA reads TGTGCCAGCAGCTTACGTCTAGCGGGAGTATCCGAGCAGTACTTC. It specifies CASSLRLAGVSEQYF.

V gene TRBV19 combines with J gene TRBJ2-5; 7 nucleotides line up with TRBD1. J gave up 2 bases and V 4 bases, and 4 bases lay outside the gene matches. This CDR3 comprises 14 residues. Germline lookup yields CDR1 LNHDA and CDR2 SQIVND (reference sequence). The CDR3 is CASSTGQFQETQYF. The CDR3 coding sequence is TGTGCCAGTAGTACGGGACAGTTTCAAGAGACCCAGTACTTC.

This chain connects TRBV27 to TRBJ2-4, with TRBD1 identical over 12 bases. The V segment lost 4 bases and the J segment 9 bases; nucleotides outside the gene matches: 10. Germline V gives CDR1 MNHEY, CDR2 SMNVEV (reference sequence). The CDR3 is 16 residues long. The CDR3 DNA follows: TGTGCCAGCAGTTCGGGATCGGGACAGGGGGCCAGCATTCAGTACTTC. Translating gives CASSSGSGQGASIQYF.